This is a list of T cell receptor beta chains from one sample in a study of T-cell memory formation after mild COVID-19. TCRdb re-derived calls from the 5' RACE reads in MiXCR, one entry per CDR3 protein. There are about 280,000 distinct CDR3 sequences in the sample; under 8.5% occur only once, and roughly 23% lies in the top ten. Sequenced: PBMCs or a T cell subset sorted from them (not recorded which). Every receptor here comes from a man younger than 30 who had mild COVID-19 (a few samples of this study predate the infection). Cell type and time point are not known. Each CDR3 is given with its conserved first and last residue. The D gene is left open where the match is weak. The size of a clone is reported for some rows only, either as once, few or many, or as a class for expanded clones.

v_call	clone_size	d_call	j_call	cdr3_nt	cdr3_aa
TRBV12-3/TRBV12-4	many	TRBD1	TRBJ2-7	TGTGCCAGCAGTTTGGGAAACAACAGGGGAGCCTACGAGCAGTACTTC	CASSLGNNRGAYEQYF
TRBV5-1	-	TRBD2	TRBJ2-3	TGCGCCAGCAGCCCACCTAGCGGGCTGAGCACAGATACGCAGTATTTT	CASSPPSGLSTDTQYF
TRBV15	few	-	TRBJ1-5	TGTGCCACCAGCAGTGACAGCTCACTGGGGCCCCAGCATTTT	CATSSDSSLGPQHF
TRBV5-1	few	TRBD2	TRBJ2-5	TGCGCCAGCAGCTTGCTCCCTAGCGGGGGGCCTATACAAGAGACCCAGTACTTC	CASSLLPSGGPIQETQYF
TRBV12-3/TRBV12-4	-	-	TRBJ2-3	TGTGCCAGCAGTACCAGGGACTCGGGTCTGAATACGCAGTATTTT	CASSTRDSGLNTQYF
TRBV6-5	few	-	TRBJ2-1	TGTGCCAGCAGTTACAGCCGGGCTGAGCAGTTCTTC	CASSYSRAEQFF
TRBV29-1	few	-	TRBJ2-3	TGCAGCGCTCGCTGGCGCACAGATACGCAGTATTTT	CSARWRTDTQYF
TRBV7-2	few	-	TRBJ2-5	TGTGCCAGCATCCTCCGGATGTACTTC	CASILRMYF
TRBV10-1	-	-	TRBJ2-3	TGCGCCAGCAGTGATTTCGTTGGGCAGGGTATGGATACGCAGTATTTT	CASSDFVGQGMDTQYF
TRBV30	-	-	TRBJ1-2	TGTGCCTGGAGGACGTTCCCTCTCCGTGGCTACACCTTC	CAWRTFPLRGYTF
TRBV20-1	-	-	TRBJ2-3	TGCAGTGCTAGTACGCCCTCTAGCACAGATACGCAGTATTTT	CSASTPSSTDTQYF
TRBV2	many	-	TRBJ1-5	TGTGCCAGCAGTAAGTCCACGGGGGATCAGCCCCAGCATTTT	CASSKSTGDQPQHF
TRBV5-1	many	-	TRBJ2-1	TGCGCCAGCGCATACCCAAGCTCCTACAATGAGCAGTTCTTC	CASAYPSSYNEQFF
TRBV18	few	-	TRBJ1-6	TGTGCCAGCTCGTGGGGAGGGCCCAGCTCCTATAATTCACCCCTCCACTTT	CASSWGGPSSYNSPLHF
TRBV7-9	-	-	TRBJ2-3	TGTGCCAGCACCCCTGAGTCGGGTGGAGATACGCAGTATTTT	CASTPESGGDTQYF
TRBV7-8	-	-	TRBJ2-1	TGTGCCAGCAGCTTAGCCGGATTGGGGCAGTTCTTC	CASSLAGLGQFF
TRBV7-9	-	-	TRBJ2-2	TGTGCCAGCAGCTTAGGGGGGAAGAACACCGGGGAGCTGTTTTTT	CASSLGGKNTGELFF
TRBV4-1	many	-	TRBJ1-1	TGCGCCAGCAGCCCCCGGGAGGTCACTGAAGCTTTCTTT	CASSPREVTEAFF
TRBV7-6	-	-	TRBJ2-3	TGTGCCAGCAGCTTAGTAGGGTACACAGATACGCAGTATTTT	CASSLVGYTDTQYF
TRBV15	-	-	TRBJ2-3	TGTGCCACCAGCAGATTCCCCCCTAGCGACCACACAGATACGCAGTATTTT	CATSRFPPSDHTDTQYF
TRBV5-6	-	-	TRBJ1-1	TGTGCCAGCAGCTTTGTAGACGCGATTGGGGCTGAAGCTTTCTTT	CASSFVDAIGAEAFF
TRBV7-2	few	-	TRBJ2-5	TGTGCCAGCAGCGCCGAATTGGGGGACGGAGAGACCCAGTACTTC	CASSAELGDGETQYF